This T cell receptor (beta chain) comes out of a study of T cell changes during pregnancy in multiple sclerosis. This CDR3 contains 15 residues. Germline values: CDR1 SGDLS, CDR2 YYNGEE. J lost 4 bases, V lost 3 bases, and 10 bases had no gene match. Measured with immunoSEQ multiplex PCR; TCRdb has only the in-frame clones, and not every one. The sample lists 64,000 or so clones; over 80% were seen once. The receptor's source is a female donor with multiple sclerosis, enrolled in a pregnancy study. The rearrangement links TRBV9 to TRBJ2-7; 7 bases agree with TRBD1. The source was peripheral blood, collected in the first trimester of pregnancy. The CDR3 sequence: CASSGDWDSPYEQYF. CDR3 coding DNA: TGTGCCAGCAGCGGAGACTGGGACAGCCCGTACGAGCAGTACTTC.